The 15 T cell receptor beta chains presented below share a single source sample, sequenced in a study of blood T cell repertoires in COVID-19. Sequencing was performed with immunoSEQ multiplex PCR; in TCRdb, only in-frame clones are kept and a portion is missing. Found here are over 200,000 clones, about 90% of them singletons; the top ten hold about 4%. The sequenced sample was PBMCs or T cells enriched from blood (not recorded which). The origin of the receptors is a woman aged 25 to 39 who had been exposed to COVID-19.

The chain joins TRBV7-9 to TRBJ1-2, with 8 nucleotides matching TRBD1. The CDR3 runs 13 residues. The ends lost 5 bases at V and 12 bases at J; junction bases unmatched: 11. CDR1 SEHNR and CDR2 FQNEAQ come from the germline V gene (reference sequence). In DNA form, the CDR3 reads TGTGCCAGCAGCGGGGACGAACAGGGGGTCGACACCTTC. This codes for CASSGDEQGVDTF.

The rearrangement uses TRBV28 and TRBJ2-5, with D perhaps TRBD1 (5 bases). CDR3 length: 15 residues. The germline CDR1 and CDR2 sequences are MDHEN and SYDVKM. Trimming stripped 6 bases from V and 4 bases from J, with 18 bases between. The CDR3 DNA is TGTGCCAGCAGATCCACGTGGGGCCAGTTAGAGACCCAGTACTTC. It is translated as CASRSTWGQLETQYF.

The chain recombines TRBV19 with TRBJ1-4; D call uncertain. The germline V and J ends were trimmed by 3 bases and 3 bases, with 11 bases remaining between them. CDR1 and CDR2 from the germline V gene are LNHDA and SQIVND (reference sequence). CDR3 length: 15 amino acids. CDR3 DNA sequence: TGTGCCAGTAGTATCGAGGGTCACCCTAATGAAAAACTGTTTTTT. Amino acid sequence: CASSIEGHPNEKLFF.

The chain is built from TRBV5-1 and TRBJ2-1; 11 bases match TRBD1. Germline CDR1 reads SGHRS; CDR2 reads YFSETQ. The CDR3 contains 18 residues. V shed 4 bases and J 1 base; nucleotides not matched to a gene: 10. CDR3 sequence (DNA): TGCGCCAGCAGCCCCGGGACAGGGGGACTAGAATCCTACAATGAGCAGTTCTTC. Residues: CASSPGTGGLESYNEQFF.

V usage is TRBV18 and J usage is TRBJ1-1, with TRBD1 matching over 8 bases. V was pared by 3 bases and J by 0 bases, with 3 bases of the junction left unmatched. The CDR3 runs 15 residues. Germline V gene lookup returns CDR1 KGHSH and CDR2 LQKENI. CDR3 loop: CASSPPDRVNTEAFF. CDR3 nucleotide sequence: TGTGCCAGCTCACCCCCGGACAGGGTGAACACTGAAGCTTTCTTT. Together with reference TRBV18 and TRBJ1-1, the CDR3 gives the full variable domain: NAGVMQNPRHLVRRRGQEARLRCSPMKGHSHVYWYRQLPEEGLKFMVYLQKENIIDESGMPKERFSAEFPKEGPSILRIQQVVRGDSAAYFCASSPPDRVNTEAFFGQGTRLTVV.

The chain couples TRBV20-1 to TRBJ1-5; 9 bases are a match to TRBD1. There are 15 residues in the CDR3. V dropped 3 bases and J dropped 5; count of bases not matched to a gene: 8. The V gene's germline CDR1 is DFQATT and CDR2 SNEGSKA (reference sequence). The CDR3 region has the DNA TGCAGTGCTAGTGCAGGACAGGGGAACTATCAGCCCCAGCATTTT. It specifies CSASAGQGNYQPQHF.

This chain connects TRBV30 to TRBJ2-7; 13 bases line up with TRBD2. With 8 bases clipped from V and 3 bases from J, the junction kept 4 bases outside the gene matches. CDR3 length: 13 residues. The germline V gene has CDR1 GTSNPN and CDR2 SVGIG (reference sequence). The CDR3 bases are TGTGCCACAGGACTAGCGGGAGACTACGAGCAGTACTTC. Amino acid sequence: CATGLAGDYEQYF.

The count of this clone is one. The V call is TRBV7-2, the J call TRBJ1-2; 7 bases are a match to TRBD1. From germline, CDR1 is SGHTA and CDR2 FQGNSA. The CDR3 has 16 amino acids. Unmatched junction bases numbered 9, after V lost 3 bases and J lost 2 bases. The CDR3 DNA sequence: TGTGCCAGCAGCTTCTCCCGGGACAGAAAAAACTATGGCTACACCTTC. Translation gives CASSFSRDRKNYGYTF.

The chain uses TRBV5-4 and TRBJ2-7, with D possibly being TRBD1 (6 bases). CDR1 is SGHNT and CDR2 is YYREEE in the germline V gene (reference sequence). Trimming pared 0 bases from V and 7 bases from J, leaving 17 bases between. This CDR3 has 15 amino acids. The CDR3 nucleotides read TGTGCCAGCAGCTTGGGGGCAGGGGAGCTGAGTGAGCAGTACTTC. This translates into CASSLGAGELSEQYF. Variable domain in full (rest from reference TRBV5-4 and TRBJ2-7): ETGVTQSPTHLIKTRGQQVTLRCSSQSGHNTVSWYQQALGQGPQFIFQYYREEENGRGNFPPRFSGLQFPNYSSELNVNALELDDSALYLCASSLGAGELSEQYFGPGTRLTVT.

This chain uses TRBV5-1 with TRBJ2-3, with 8 bases lining up with TRBD2. CDR3 size: 16 residues. V lost 0 bases and J lost 3; bases outside the gene matches: 6. CDR1 and CDR2 (germline): SGHRS, YFSETQ. The CDR3 protein is CASSLGPGLVTDTQYF. DNA of the CDR3: TGCGCCAGCAGCTTGGGGCCGGGACTAGTGACAGATACGCAGTATTTT.

The chain is built from TRBV27 and TRBJ2-7, with D maybe TRBD2 (5 bases). Trimming shortened V by 7 bases and J by 6 bases, and 13 bases separated the two germline ends. In germline, CDR1 is MNHEY, CDR2 SMNVEV (reference sequence). The CDR3 spans 12 residues. CDR3 coding DNA: TGTGCCAGCAAGGGTTCGGGGTTCGAGCAGTACTTC. It yields the protein CASKGSGFEQYF.

The rearrangement uses TRBV6-5 and TRBJ1-1; D remains ambiguous. CDR1 is MNHEY and CDR2 is SVGAGI in the germline V gene. The V gene lost 6 bases and the J gene lost 1 base, with 12 bases spanning the gap. The CDR3 covers 14 residues. In DNA form, the CDR3 reads TGTGCCAGCAGGACTATTCCACAGAACACTGAAGCTTTCTTT. Protein sequence: CASRTIPQNTEAFF.

This rearrangement joins TRBV24-1 to TRBJ1-2; maybe TRBD1 (6 bases). Trimming removed 6 bases from V and 4 bases from J, with 14 bases in between. The CDR3 is 14 residues long. The germline CDR1 and CDR2 sequences are KGHDR and SFDVKD. CDR3 sequence: CATSTPGEGYGYTF. CDR3 DNA: TGTGCCACCAGTACCCCAGGGGAAGGCTATGGCTACACCTTC.

The chain links TRBV19 to TRBJ2-5, with TRBD1 identical over 9 bases. The trim removed 3 bases at V and 2 bases at J, leaving 4 bases unmatched. This CDR3 is built from 15 residues. In germline, CDR1 is LNHDA, CDR2 SQIVND (reference sequence). For the CDR3, the DNA is TGTGCCAGTAGTATCGGGACAGGGCGTCAAGAGACCCAGTACTTC. Protein product: CASSIGTGRQETQYF.

This clone showed up just once. The V call is TRBV5-4, the J call TRBJ1-1; D unresolved. The CDR3 contains 15 residues. Germline V gene sequence: CDR1 SGHNT, CDR2 YYREEE (reference sequence). The V end was cut by 1 base, the J end by 2 bases, with 12 bases between. CDR3 sequence (DNA): TGTGCCAGCAGCTTGACGGCAGGTTTTAACACTGAAGCTTTCTTT. It is translated as CASSLTAGFNTEAFF.